Reported below is one T cell receptor (beta chain). V lost 3 bases and J lost 0, with 8 bases in between. There are 14 residues in the CDR3. CDR1 is GTSNPN and CDR2 is SVGIG in the germline V gene (reference sequence). This sample is drawn from a study of blood T cell repertoires in COVID-19. The repertoire was sequenced with immunoSEQ multiplex PCR; TCRdb's copy has only in-frame clones and lacks some. The sample holds approximately 120,000 clones, 55% to 75% seen once. The rearrangement uses TRBV30 and TRBJ1-4, with no clear D. Sequenced material: peripheral blood. The receptor comes from a woman aged 70-85 years with acute or convalescent COVID-19. In DNA, the CDR3 is TGTGCCTGGAGACGGTCTTCAACTAATGAAAAACTGTTTTTT. The encoded protein is CAWRRSSTNEKLFF.